Sequencing of this TCR beta chain was carried out in a study of cytomegalovirus exposure and HLA in healthy donors. Nominal health characterized the donors when sampled, though unrecorded immune exposures were likely. About this clone: Its antigen remains unidentified.

Study results and limitations: According to an earlier analysis, most TCR beta V segments yielded productive rearrangements about 90% or about 30% of the time. TCR beta chains associated with HLA were, in a later analysis, more clonally expanded than equally common others.

The study ran its PCR with 60 Vbeta and 13 Jbeta primers. In the original analysis: Approximately 12 million of 70 million to 80 million unique TCR beta chains were shared, per a later count. TCRdb's table, derived via immunoSEQ multiplex PCR, lists solely in-frame clones and lacks some. That table gives V, J and clone size, and the DNA gave D and trimming. The top ten clones hold less than 1.5% of a sample with more than 85,000 clones, approximately 69% of them seen once. This sequence was found in a female donor in good health and CMV-seronegative. The sample was PBMCs.

The CDR3 DNA reads TGCAGCGTTGACGGACAGGGCGGGATCTACGAGCAGTACTTC. It encodes CSVDGQGGIYEQYF. The chain carries TRBV29-1 and TRBJ2-7, with 8 positions matching TRBD1. Germline-derived CDR1 and CDR2 are SQVTM and ANQGSEA. The CDR3 sequence is 14 residues long. The V and J ends lost 3 bases and 3 bases, in that order; junction bases with no gene match: 7.